These 27 T cell receptor beta chains were sequenced from one sample in a study of blood T cell repertoires in COVID-19. Data came from immunoSEQ multiplex PCR; TCRdb stores just in-frame clones and leaves some out. The sample consists of about 440,000 clones, approximately 90% of them appearing once. The sequenced material came from PBMCs or T cells enriched from blood (not recorded which). Every receptor here comes from a woman between 18 and 29 years old with acute COVID-19.

The chain employs TRBV7-9 and TRBJ1-2; D perhaps matches TRBD1 (5 bases). Trimming shortened V by 5 bases and J by 1 base, and 17 bases separated the two germline ends. The germline V gene encodes CDR1 SEHNR and CDR2 FQNEAQ (reference sequence). The CDR3 has 16 amino acids. The CDR3 loop is CASSPVTETHNYGYTF. The CDR3 DNA sequence: TGTGCCAGCAGCCCAGTGACAGAGACTCATAACTATGGCTACACCTTC. The variable domain in full, completed from reference TRBV7-9 and TRBJ1-2, reads DTGVSQNPRHKITKRGQNVTFRCDPISEHNRLYWYRQTLGQGPEFLTYFQNEAQLEKSRLLSDRFSAERPKGSFSTLEIQRTEQGDSAMYLCASSPVTETHNYGYTFGSGTRLTVV.

The chain combines TRBV4-1 with TRBJ1-2, with 8 bases matching TRBD1. CDR3 length equals 14 residues. CDR1 and CDR2 (germline): MGHRA, YSYEKL. J lost 4 bases, V lost 1 base, and 2 bases had no gene match. CDR3 amino acids: CASSQVQGVYGYTF. The CDR3 DNA sequence: TGCGCCAGCAGCCAAGTACAGGGGGTCTATGGCTACACCTTC.

The gene calls are TRBV3-1 (or the pseudogene TRBV3-2) and TRBJ2-2, with D tentatively TRBD2 (6 bases). Trimming pared 5 bases from V and 1 base from J, leaving 11 bases between. This CDR3 has 15 residues. Germline loops: CDR1 LGHDT, CDR2 YNNKEL (reference sequence). CDR3: CASSALAKNTGELFF. The CDR3 region has the DNA TGTGCCAGCAGCGCTCTAGCGAAGAACACCGGGGAGCTGTTTTTT.

This chain uses TRBV15 with TRBJ1-5, with 10 bases identical to TRBD1. From germline, CDR1 is LNHNV and CDR2 YYDKDF (reference sequence). This CDR3 contains 15 residues. J was trimmed by 7 bases and V by 1 base; bases with no gene match: 4. CDR3 sequence reads: CATSRGRQGAQPQHF. CDR3 DNA sequence: TGTGCCACCAGCAGAGGCCGACAGGGGGCACAGCCCCAGCATTTT.

The chain carries TRBV25-1 and TRBJ1-4, with 7 nucleotides matching TRBD1. The CDR3 covers 14 residues. Germline loops: CDR1 MGHDK, CDR2 SYGVNS. V was clipped by 3 bases and J by 7 bases; unmatched bases: 5. The chain's CDR3 is CASSERTGVEKLFF. CDR3 in DNA: TGTGCCAGCAGTGAGAGAACAGGGGTTGAAAAACTGTTTTTT.

The chain recombines TRBV4-1 with TRBJ2-7; tentatively, D is TRBD1 (5 bases). Germline-derived CDR1 and CDR2 are MGHRA and YSYEKL. The CDR3 sequence is 15 residues long. Trimming took off 3 bases at V and 0 bases at J, with 12 bases between the two ends. The CDR3 sequence: CASSHGPQGSYEQYF. In nucleotides, the CDR3 is TGCGCCAGCAGCCATGGACCCCAGGGCTCCTACGAGCAGTACTTC.

J is TRBJ2-7 and V is TRBV5-5, with D perhaps TRBD1 (6 bases). CDR1 SGHKS and CDR2 YYEKEE come from the germline V gene (reference sequence). Trimming removed 2 bases from V and 6 bases from J, with 15 bases in between. This CDR3 has 14 amino acids. Here the CDR3 DNA reads TGTGCCAGCAGCTTAAACACGGGACAACGCGAGCAGTACTTC. Its translation: CASSLNTGQREQYF.

The V call is TRBV12-5, the J call TRBJ1-1; a possible D gene is TRBD1 (6 bases). The CDR3 is 13 residues long. Germline V gene data show CDR1 as LGHNT and CDR2 as FRNRAP. Trimming removed 5 bases at V and 2 bases at J, with 9 bases between. CDR3 region: CASGGTSNTEAFF. The CDR3 coding sequence is TGTGCTAGTGGTGGGACATCTAACACTGAAGCTTTCTTT.

The gene calls are TRBV11-3 and TRBJ2-5, with 10 bases fitting TRBD2. Per the germline V gene, CDR1 is SGHNT and CDR2 is YENEEA. Trimming at V came to 5 bases and at J to 2 bases, leaving 2 bases not matched to a gene. This CDR3 region has 14 residues. DNA of the CDR3: TGTGCCAGCAGCGCAGCGGGAGGGCAAGAGACCCAGTACTTC. It translates to CASSAAGGQETQYF.

The chain uses TRBV5-4 and TRBJ2-7; 10 bases align to TRBD2. Germline values: CDR1 SGHNT, CDR2 YYREEE (reference sequence). The CDR3 spans 15 residues. Germline trimming cut 0 bases from V and 2 bases from J; bases unmatched to any gene: 2. CDR3 region: CASSLVLAGAYEQYF. As DNA, the CDR3 is TGTGCCAGCAGCTTGGTCCTAGCGGGAGCCTACGAGCAGTACTTC.

As DNA, the CDR3 is TGTGCCAGCAGCTTGTTCACTAGCTCCGTCGAGCAGTACTTC. Translation: CASSLFTSSVEQYF. V is TRBV5-5 and J is TRBJ2-7, with D perhaps TRBD2 (6 bases). The V gene's germline CDR1 is SGHKS and CDR2 YYEKEE (reference sequence). V was cut by 1 base and J by 6 bases, with 14 bases left in between. CDR3 length: 14 amino acids.

With respect to this clone: The identical CDR3 is also encoded by other nucleotide sequences in the sample. This chain joins TRBV5-6 and TRBJ2-7; possible D gene TRBD1, 6 bases. The CDR3 is made up of 13 amino acids. The V gene's germline CDR1 is SGHDT and CDR2 YYEEEE. Trimming stripped 0 bases from V and 4 bases from J, with 8 bases between. The CDR3 sequence: CASSLGGPYEQYF. CDR3 DNA sequence: TGTGCCAGCAGCTTGGGGGGGCCTTACGAGCAGTACTTC.

The V gene is TRBV27, the J gene TRBJ1-1; D unresolved. V was clipped by 6 bases and J by 11 bases, with 13 bases between them. The CDR3 has 11 residues. Germline V gene data show CDR1 as MNHEY and CDR2 as SMNVEV (reference sequence). The CDR3 DNA follows: TGTGCCAGCAGCGGGTTGGCAAGTGCTTTCTTT. Translating it yields CASSGLASAFF.

The J gene is TRBJ1-1, the V gene TRBV7-6; D gene unclear. Per the germline V gene, CDR1 is SGHVS and CDR2 is FNYEAQ. The CDR3 is 13 amino acids. V lost 2 bases, J lost 5 bases, and 9 bases lay in between. The CDR3 loop is CASSLTGGTEAFF. The CDR3 DNA is TGTGCCAGCAGCTTAACGGGAGGTACTGAAGCTTTCTTT.

The V and J genes are TRBV4-1 and TRBJ1-4; D unclear. The germline gives CDR1 MGHRA, CDR2 YSYEKL. V was trimmed by 4 bases and J by 4 bases, leaving 19 bases between them. The CDR3 has 17 amino acids. The CDR3: CASSPIKATDNNEKLFF. Written as DNA, the CDR3 is TGCGCCAGCAGCCCGATAAAGGCCACAGATAATAATGAAAAACTGTTTTTT.

The chain carries TRBV6-4 and TRBJ2-3, with 7 positions matching TRBD2. Germline lookup yields CDR1 MRHNA and CDR2 SNTAGT. The CDR3 totals 14 residues. After removal of 4 bases from V and 3 bases from J, the junction contained 4 bases not matched to a gene. CDR3 DNA: TGTGCCAGCAGTGCGGGGGAGGGGACAGATACGCAGTATTTT. Translation gives CASSAGEGTDTQYF.

The chain uses TRBV4-1 and TRBJ1-6; 7 bases align to TRBD1. Germline V CDR1 and CDR2: MGHRA, YSYEKL. V lost 3 bases, J lost 7 bases, and 6 bases stayed unmatched. The CDR3 runs 15 residues. In DNA form, the CDR3 reads TGCGCCAGCAGCCATCAGGGACAGTCGAATTCACCCCTCCACTTT. Translating gives CASSHQGQSNSPLHF.

The gene calls are TRBV20-1 and TRBJ1-2, with TRBD1 matching 8 bases. This CDR3 region has 13 residues. The germline CDR1 and CDR2 sequences are DFQATT and SNEGSKA (reference sequence). Trimming cost V 3 bases and J 7 bases; bases outside gene matches: 7. The CDR3 region has the DNA TGCAGTGCTAGTGACAGGGGACAACGTGGCTACACCTTC. Translating it yields CSASDRGQRGYTF.

The chain uses TRBV6-5 and TRBJ1-2, with 7 bases lining up with TRBD1. The V gene end was trimmed by 2 bases and the J gene end by 8 bases; junction bases not matched to a gene: 8. The CDR3 loop spans 14 amino acids. Germline CDR1 is MNHEY and CDR2 is SVGAGI. The CDR3 here is CASSYNEGAGGYTF. CDR3 coding DNA: TGTGCCAGCAGTTACAATGAGGGGGCAGGGGGCTACACCTTC.

The chain employs TRBV7-2 and TRBJ1-1; the D is unclear. V dropped 3 bases and J dropped 1 base, with 9 bases sitting between them. The CDR3 sequence is 14 residues long. Germline values: CDR1 SGHTA, CDR2 FQGNSA. CDR3: CASSFYESNTEAFF. In DNA, the CDR3 is TGTGCCAGCAGCTTTTACGAGTCGAACACTGAAGCTTTCTTT.

V and J are TRBV3-1 (or the pseudogene TRBV3-2) and TRBJ1-1; D is perhaps TRBD1 (6 bases). Germline values: CDR1 LGHDT, CDR2 YNNKEL (reference sequence). Between the trimmed V and J ends, which lost 4 bases and 5 bases, there was a span of 17 bases. This CDR3 region has 15 residues. CDR3 coding DNA: TGTGCCAGCAGCCCTTCACAGGGAAGATGGACTGAAGCTTTCTTT. Encoded protein: CASSPSQGRWTEAFF.

This sequence joins TRBV7-3 and TRBJ2-2, with 7 positions matching TRBD2. This CDR3 region has 16 residues. Germline assignment: CDR1 SGHTA and CDR2 FQGTGA. Trimming removed 1 base from V and 0 bases from J; junction bases left unmatched: 2. The chain's CDR3 is CASSLMAGANTGELFF. Here the CDR3 DNA reads TGTGCCAGCAGCTTAATGGCGGGGGCGAACACCGGGGAGCTGTTTTTT. Full variable domain (remainder filled in from reference TRBV7-3 and TRBJ2-2): GAGVSQTPSNKVTEKGKYVELRCDPISGHTALYWYRQSLGQGPEFLIYFQGTGAADDSGLPNDRFFAVRPEGSVSTLKIQRTERGDSAVYLCASSLMAGANTGELFFGEGSRLTVL.

The chain couples TRBV7-8 to TRBJ1-6; D is unclear. V was cut by 2 bases and J by 10 bases, with 27 bases left in between. Germline CDR1 reads SGHVS; CDR2 reads FQNEAQ. The length of the CDR3 is 19 residues. CDR3 coding DNA: TGTGCCAGCAGCTTAACGAACTCGAGGGTCGGTCTTTTTAGGTCACCCCTCCACTTT. Translating it yields CASSLTNSRVGLFRSPLHF.

The chain has TRBV19 and TRBJ1-3, with a possible D match to TRBD1 (5 bases). Per the germline V gene, CDR1 is LNHDA and CDR2 is SQIVND (reference sequence). V was clipped by 4 bases and J by 3 bases, with 10 bases between them. The CDR3 contains 14 residues. Here the CDR3 reads CASSTGSYGNTIYF. The CDR3, as DNA: TGTGCCAGTAGTACAGGGTCTTATGGAAACACCATATATTTT.

The rearrangement uses TRBV7-9 and TRBJ1-6, with D perhaps TRBD1 (6 bases). This CDR3 comprises 15 residues. The V end lost 5 bases, the J end lost 7 bases, and 15 bases lay between the germline ends. Germline V gene data show CDR1 as SEHNR and CDR2 as FQNEAQ (reference sequence). CDR3 amino acids: CASSLGWGPNSPLHF. The CDR3 DNA sequence: TGTGCCAGCAGCCTAGGGTGGGGGCCGAATTCACCCCTCCACTTT.

V is TRBV7-9 and J is TRBJ1-1, with 11 bases lining up with TRBD1. This CDR3 has 17 residues. In germline, CDR1 is SEHNR, CDR2 FQNEAQ (reference sequence). V was clipped by 5 bases and J by 0 bases; unmatched bases: 8. CDR3 sequence (DNA): TGTGCCAGCAGCGGCGGACAGGGGGCGAAGATGAACACTGAAGCTTTCTTT. Amino acids: CASSGGQGAKMNTEAFF. The full variable domain, rest sourced from reference TRBV7-9 and TRBJ1-1, is DTGVSQNPRHKITKRGQNVTFRCDPISEHNRLYWYRQTLGQGPEFLTYFQNEAQLEKSRLLSDRFSAERPKGSFSTLEIQRTEQGDSAMYLCASSGGQGAKMNTEAFFGQGTRLTVV.

This clone was counted a few times. CDR3 nucleotide sequence: TGCGCCAGCAGTCTGACTAATTCCTACGAGCAGTACTTC. Its translation: CASSLTNSYEQYF. The chain has TRBV10-2 and TRBJ2-7; possible D gene TRBD2, 5 bases. The germline V gene has CDR1 WSHSY and CDR2 SAAADI. V gave up 5 bases and J gave up 1 base, with 9 bases separating them. The CDR3 extends over 13 amino acids.